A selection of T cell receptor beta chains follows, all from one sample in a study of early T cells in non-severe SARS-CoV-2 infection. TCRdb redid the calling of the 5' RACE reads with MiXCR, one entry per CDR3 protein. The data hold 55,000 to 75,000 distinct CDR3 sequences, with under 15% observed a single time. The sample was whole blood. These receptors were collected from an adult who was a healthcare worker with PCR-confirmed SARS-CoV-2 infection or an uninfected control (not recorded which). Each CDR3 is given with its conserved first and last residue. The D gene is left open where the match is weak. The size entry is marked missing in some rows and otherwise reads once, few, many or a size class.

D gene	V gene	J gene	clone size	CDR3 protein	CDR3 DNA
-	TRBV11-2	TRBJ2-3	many	CASSSLRDSQDTQYF	TGTGCCAGCAGCTCCCTCCGGGACTCTCAAGATACGCAGTATTTT
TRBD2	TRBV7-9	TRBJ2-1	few	CASSLTRTSGGPGHSEQFF	TGTGCCAGCAGCTTGACGCGGACTAGCGGGGGGCCCGGCCATAGTGAGCAGTTCTTC
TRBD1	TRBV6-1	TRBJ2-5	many	CASSADRLGRETQYF	TGTGCCAGCAGTGCGGACAGGTTAGGGCGAGAGACCCAGTACTTC
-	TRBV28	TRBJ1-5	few	CASSIRNLDQPQHF	TGTGCCAGCAGCATCCGGAATTTAGATCAGCCCCAGCATTTT
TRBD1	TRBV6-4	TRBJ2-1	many	CASSLGTGGNYEQFF	TGTGCCAGCAGCCTCGGGACAGGGGGCAACTATGAGCAGTTCTTC
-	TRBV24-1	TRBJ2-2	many	CATSEHDREATGELFF	TGTGCCACCAGTGAGCATGACAGGGAGGCCACCGGGGAGCTGTTTTTT
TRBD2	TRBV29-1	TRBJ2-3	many	CSVEGLAGDTDTQYF	TGCAGCGTTGAAGGACTAGCGGGAGACACAGATACGCAGTATTTT
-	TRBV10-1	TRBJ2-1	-	CVSSGGNEQFF	TGCGTCAGCAGTGGAGGGAACGAGCAGTTCTTC
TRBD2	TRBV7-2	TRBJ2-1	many	CASRLSGVSNEQFF	TGTGCCAGCAGGCTTAGCGGGGTTTCGAATGAGCAGTTCTTC
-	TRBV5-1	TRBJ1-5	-	CASSLGGREQPQHF	TGCGCCAGCAGCTTAGGGGGGCGAGAGCAGCCCCAGCATTTT
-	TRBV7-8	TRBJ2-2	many	CASSLGGIRTGELFF	TGTGCCAGCAGCTTAGGTGGGATTCGAACCGGGGAGCTGTTTTTT
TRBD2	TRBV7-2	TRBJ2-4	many	CASSLKGTSGTKNIQYF	TGTGCCAGCAGCTTAAAAGGGACTAGCGGGACCAAAAACATTCAGTACTTC
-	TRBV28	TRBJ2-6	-	CASSFTNWANVLTF	TGTGCCAGCAGTTTTACTAACTGGGCCAACGTCCTGACTTTC
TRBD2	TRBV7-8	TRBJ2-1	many	CASSLGGTGNEEQFF	TGTGCCAGCAGCTTGGGGGGGACTGGTAATGAGGAGCAGTTCTTC
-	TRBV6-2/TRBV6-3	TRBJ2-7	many	CASSYGRLGRFEQYF	TGTGCCAGCAGTTACGGGAGACTGGGAAGATTCGAGCAGTACTTC
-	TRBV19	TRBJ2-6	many	CASSSGANVLTF	TGTGCCAGTAGTTCTGGGGCCAACGTCCTGACTTTC
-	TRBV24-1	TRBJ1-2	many	CATSDAGTPHGYTF	TGTGCCACCAGTGATGCCGGGACACCTCATGGCTACACCTTC
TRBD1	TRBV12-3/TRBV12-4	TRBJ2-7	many	CASSSTGTGTEQYF	TGTGCCAGCAGTTCGACCGGGACAGGGACCGAGCAGTACTTC
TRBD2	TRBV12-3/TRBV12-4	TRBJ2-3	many	CASSWGGRTDTDTQYF	TGTGCCAGCAGTTGGGGGGGAAGGACCGACACAGATACGCAGTATTTT
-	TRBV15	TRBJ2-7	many	CATSRDFGGVVEQYF	TGTGCCACCAGCAGAGATTTTGGGGGAGTGGTCGAGCAGTACTTC
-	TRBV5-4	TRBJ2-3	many	CASSSGISSDTQYF	TGTGCCAGCAGCTCTGGGATTTCGAGTGATACGCAGTATTTT
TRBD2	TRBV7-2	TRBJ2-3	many	CASSPGRRESTDTQYF	TGTGCCAGCAGCCCTGGCAGGCGGGAGAGCACAGATACGCAGTATTTT
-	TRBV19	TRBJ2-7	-	CASRAARAEAEQYF	TGTGCCAGCAGAGCCGCACGCGCAGAGGCCGAGCAGTACTTC
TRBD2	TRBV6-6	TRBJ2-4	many	CASSSVAGGPKAKNIQYF	TGTGCCAGCAGTTCGGTAGCGGGGGGGCCCAAAGCCAAAAACATTCAGTACTTC
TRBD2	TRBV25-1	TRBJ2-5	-	CASSESLAGETQYF	TGTGCCAGCAGTGAATCCCTAGCGGGAGAGACCCAGTACTTC
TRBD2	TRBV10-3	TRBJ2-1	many	CAISERGGQNEQFF	TGTGCCATCAGTGAGCGGGGGGGCCAGAATGAGCAGTTCTTC
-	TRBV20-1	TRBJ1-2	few	CSARGGRANYGYTF	TGCAGTGCTAGAGGAGGCAGGGCTAACTATGGCTACACCTTC
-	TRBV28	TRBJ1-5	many	CAAAVGNQPQHF	TGTGCCGCGGCGGTCGGCAATCAGCCCCAGCATTTT
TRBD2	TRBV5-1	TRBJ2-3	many	CASSPIGGTSLSDTQYF	TGCGCCAGCAGCCCAATAGGGGGGACTAGCCTCTCAGATACGCAGTATTTT
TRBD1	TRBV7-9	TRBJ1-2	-	CASSPRDRGQLKGYTF	TGTGCCAGCAGCCCCCGGGACAGGGGGCAATTGAAGGGCTACACCTTC
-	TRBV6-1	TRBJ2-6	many	CASSEGFSGANVLTF	TGTGCCAGCAGTGAAGGGTTTTCTGGGGCCAACGTCCTGACTTTC
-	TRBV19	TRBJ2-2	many	CASNGRLNTGELFF	TGTGCCAGTAATGGGAGGCTAAACACCGGGGAGCTGTTTTTT
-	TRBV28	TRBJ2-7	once	CASRQQSYYEQYF	TGTGCCAGCAGACAACAGAGTTACTACGAGCAGTACTTC
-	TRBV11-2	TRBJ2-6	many	CASSLDRPSSGANVLTF	TGTGCCAGCAGCTTAGACCGCCCCAGCTCTGGGGCCAACGTCCTGACTTTC
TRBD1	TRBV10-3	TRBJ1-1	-	CAILPGQGLGNTEAFF	TGTGCCATCCTCCCGGGACAGGGATTAGGGAACACTGAAGCTTTCTTT
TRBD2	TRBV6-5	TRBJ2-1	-	CASARGGSSYNEQFF	TGTGCCTCCGCCCGGGGGGGTAGCTCCTACAATGAGCAGTTCTTC
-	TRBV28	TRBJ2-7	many	CASSLSSGTYEQYF	TGTGCCAGCAGTTTAAGTAGCGGTACCTACGAGCAGTACTTC
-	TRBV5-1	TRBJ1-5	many	CASRVRKNQPQHF	TGCGCCAGCAGGGTCAGGAAAAATCAGCCCCAGCATTTT
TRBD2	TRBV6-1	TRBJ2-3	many	CASSARWTSGTDTQYF	TGTGCCAGCAGTGCCCGCTGGACTAGCGGCACAGATACGCAGTATTTT
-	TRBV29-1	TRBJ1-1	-	CSVVWGLNTEAFF	TGCAGCGTTGTCTGGGGCTTGAACACTGAAGCTTTCTTT
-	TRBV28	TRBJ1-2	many	CASSLSAREHYGYTF	TGTGCCAGCAGTTTATCGGCCAGGGAGCACTATGGCTACACCTTC
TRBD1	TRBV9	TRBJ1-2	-	CASSPRGTPLYGYTF	TGTGCCAGCAGCCCCAGGGGGACCCCTCTCTATGGCTACACCTTC